This entry lists 3 T cell receptor beta chains sequenced from one sample in a study of T cells after posttransplantation cyclophosphamide. Here immunoSEQ multiplex PCR was the method, and the copy in TCRdb shows in-frame clones only, minus some. The sample contains tens of thousands of clones, none occurring once; 5.5% to 6% lies in the top ten. The source material was PBMCs. All receptors come from a man in his thirties or forties in good health and a related stem cell transplant donor.

In this sample, this clone turned up many times. The CDR3 loop reads CASSYSRTGGSAFF. The CDR3 DNA follows: TGTGCCAGCAGTTACTCGAGAACAGGAGGCTCAGCTTTCTTT. The gene calls are TRBV6-2 or TRBV6-3 and TRBJ1-1; D is possibly TRBD1 (5 bases). Germline loops: CDR1 MNHEY, CDR2 SVGEGT. The length of the CDR3 is 14 residues. V dropped 0 bases and J dropped 10 bases, with 15 bases sitting between them.

This clone was counted at least ten times. The chain has TRBV19 and TRBJ2-7; D not certain. Trimming pared 5 bases from V and 5 bases from J, leaving 16 bases between. Germline CDR1 and CDR2: LNHDA and SQIVND (reference sequence). The CDR3 has 14 amino acids. The CDR3 region is CASSSRQPSDEQYF. The CDR3, as DNA: TGTGCCAGTAGTTCGCGGCAGCCCAGCGACGAGCAGTACTTC.

In this sample, this clone turned up many times. This chain links TRBV5-1 with TRBJ1-1; 9 nucleotides match TRBD1. The length of the CDR3 is 16 residues. J was trimmed by 0 bases and V by 3 bases; bases with no gene match: 6. Germline CDR1 SGHRS, CDR2 YFSETQ. In DNA, the CDR3 is TGCGCCAGCAGCTCCGGGACAGGGTTCGTGAACACTGAAGCTTTCTTT. It is translated as CASSSGTGFVNTEAFF.